Below, 6 T cell receptor beta chains from the same sample are listed, as sequenced in a study of regulatory T cells in long-lasting Graves disease (dated by TCRdb to the early 2020s). The time point label corresponds to: persistent/refractory GD, antithyroid drugs over 5 years with positive TRAb. RNA was extracted from PBMCs in TRIzol for both TCR sequencing and RNA sequencing. The receptor library was made with multiplex PCR. The data were produced on an Illumina HiSeq 4000. TCR beta libraries were built with iRepertoire HTBI primers and Arm-PCR amplification of CDR3 regions. The public reads were run again by TCRdb, first through fastp at Q25 and then through MiXCR, and only productive beta chains were kept. All rows with the same CDR3 protein become a single entry with the most common DNA and genes. This sample gives 700,000 or so distinct CDR3 sequences in total; approximately 29% of them show up just once. The top ten clonotypes cover about 42% of the sample.

Sequencing was performed on peripheral blood mononuclear cells (PBMCs), taken when the disease was refractory, from a patient treated with antithyroid drugs. The receptors come from a female donor with Graves disease.

This clonotype was counted ten times or more. The chain combines TRBV11-2 with TRBJ2-1; either TRBD1 or TRBD2 may fit D (5 bases each). The CDR3 is 13 amino acids. Trimming took 3 bases from V and 6 from J, leaving 9 bases between them. Germline V gene sequence: CDR1 SGHAT, CDR2 FQNNGV. The chain's CDR3 is CASSFPGSNEQFF. Written as DNA, the CDR3 is TGTGCCAGCAGCTTTCCAGGGAGCAATGAGCAGTTCTTC.

The V call is TRBV20-1, the J call TRBJ2-3; 7 positions match TRBD1. This CDR3 has 14 amino acids. The V and J ends lost 5 bases and 2 bases, in that order; junction bases with no gene match: 7. CDR1 DFQATT and CDR2 SNEGSKA come from the germline V gene (reference sequence). DNA for the CDR3: TGCAGTGCTTTTACGGACAGGAACACAGATACGCAGTATTTT. Amino acid sequence: CSAFTDRNTDTQYF.

Regarding this clonotype: The conserved closing phenylalanine or tryptophan is absent in this CDR3, likely reflecting a read error. The chain joins TRBV5-1 to TRBJ1-1; D is unresolved. There are 12 residues in the CDR3. Germline V gene data show CDR1 as SGHRS and CDR2 as YFSETQ. Trimming cost V 7 bases and J 1 base, with 8 bases left between them. In DNA form, the CDR3 reads TGCGCCAGCCAGTTGGGGAACACTGAAGCTTTCCTT. It yields the protein CASQLGNTEAFL.

J is TRBJ1-1 and V is TRBV19, with D maybe TRBD1 (6 bases). CDR3 length equals 13 residues. V lost 7 bases, J lost 3 bases, and 12 bases lay in between. In germline, CDR1 is LNHDA, CDR2 SQIVND (reference sequence). CDR3 in amino acids: CASTNREDTEAFF. The CDR3 DNA reads TGTGCCAGTACAAACAGGGAGGACACTGAAGCTTTCTTT.

This clonotype has just a few counts. V usage is TRBV27 and J usage is TRBJ2-7, with a possible D match to TRBD2 (6 bases). The V gene's germline CDR1 is MNHEY and CDR2 SMNVEV (reference sequence). The V gene lost 4 bases and the J gene lost 4 bases, with 11 bases spanning the gap. This CDR3 comprises 13 residues. CDR3 region: CASSYGSGYEQYF. CDR3 sequence (DNA): TGTGCCAGCAGTTACGGGAGCGGTTACGAGCAGTACTTC.

This clonotype showed up just a few times. The gene calls are TRBV6-1 and TRBJ2-7; 13 positions match TRBD2. V lost 3 bases to trimming and J lost 3 bases; unmatched junction nucleotides: 5. There are 16 residues in the CDR3. The V gene's germline CDR1 is MNHNS and CDR2 SASEGT. In DNA form, the CDR3 reads TGTGCCAGCAGTGATCTTCGGACTAGCGGGAGCTACGAGCAGTACTTC. It specifies CASSDLRTSGSYEQYF.